This TCR beta chain appears in the sequencing data of a study of technical replicates of blood from several donors. TCRdb's table, derived via immunoSEQ multiplex PCR, lists solely in-frame clones and lacks some. There are 85,000 to 95,000 clones in the sample; less than 96% occur only once, and roughly 0.36% lies in the top ten. CDR1 SGHVS and CDR2 FNYEAQ come from the germline V gene. The CDR3 runs to 17 residues. V gave up 5 bases and J gave up 3 bases, with 20 bases separating them. This sequence was found in a human donor in good health. The sequencing input was T cells isolated from PBMCs. This chain links TRBV7-6 with TRBJ1-5; unclear D gene. CDR3 region: CASSRRAAQISNQPQHF. CDR3 nucleotide sequence: TGTGCCAGCAGCCGGAGAGCGGCTCAAATTTCCAATCAGCCCCAGCATTTT.